This entry lists 19 T cell receptor beta chains sequenced from one sample in a study of preoperative IRX-2 immunotherapy in early breast cancer. Treatment given: preoperative locoregional IRX-2 cytokine immunotherapy. Clones were read by immunoSEQ multiplex PCR, and TCRdb kept only the in-frame ones, dropping some. The profile covers over 20,000 clones, with approximately 75% appearing a single time and roughly 1.3% taken by the ten largest. The sequences come from lymph node tissue, collected after IRX-2 immunotherapy. These receptors all stem from a human donor with breast cancer.

The J gene is TRBJ1-4, the V gene TRBV19; the match to TRBD1 covers 7 bases. The germline gives CDR1 LNHDA, CDR2 SQIVND (reference sequence). CDR3 size: 15 residues. J gave up 8 bases and V 3 bases, and 9 bases lay outside the gene matches. The CDR3 spells CASSITGQGGEKLFF. CDR3 nucleotides: TGTGCCAGTAGTATTACGGGGCAGGGGGGCGAAAAACTGTTTTTT.

The chain recombines TRBV10-3 with TRBJ1-6, with 10 bases aligning to TRBD1. V trimming: 10 bases; J trimming: 10 bases; junction bases outside the gene matches: 13. This CDR3 is 15 amino acids long. Germline V lookup: CDR1 ENHRY, CDR2 SYGVKD. CDR3 DNA: TGTGCCACCAGACCGGGACAGGGGATAGGGTCACCCCTCCACTTT. Protein sequence: CATRPGQGIGSPLHF.

The gene calls are TRBV9 and TRBJ2-5; D could derive from TRBD1 or TRBD2 (5 bases each). The germline V gene has CDR1 SGDLS and CDR2 YYNGEE. The CDR3 consists of 14 residues. The V end lost 1 base, the J end lost 4 bases, and 11 bases lay between the germline ends. CDR3 region: CASSVTPGGETQYF. The DNA for the CDR3 is TGTGCCAGCAGCGTAACCCCTGGGGGAGAGACCCAGTACTTC.

This clone was seen only once. This sequence joins TRBV25-1 and TRBJ1-1; tentative D call: TRBD1 (5 bases). The CDR3 contains 14 residues. The V end lost 3 bases, the J end lost 6 bases, and 14 bases lay between the germline ends. Germline V lookup: CDR1 MGHDK, CDR2 SYGVNS. CDR3 in DNA: TGTGCCAGCAGTGAGGAGGGGCCTCTCCCTGAAGCTTTCTTT. Translating gives CASSEEGPLPEAFF.

In this sample, this clone turned up a few times. The genes are TRBV6-1 and TRBJ1-4, with no clear D. This CDR3 is 16 amino acids long. Germline-derived CDR1 and CDR2 are MNHNS and SASEGT. V lost 1 base and J lost 7, with 16 bases in between. CDR3 in amino acids: CASSEGPSGFGEKLFF. The CDR3 DNA reads TGTGCCAGCAGTGAAGGGCCTTCGGGTTTTGGTGAAAAACTGTTTTTT.

The chain joins TRBV1 to TRBJ2-5; TRBD2, the table's D call, lacks a check against the DNA. TRBV1 is a documented pseudogene. The CDR3 runs 16 residues. CDR3 bases: TGCACCAGCAGCCAAGATATGGCTAGTTTTTTCGAGACCCAGTACTTC. It specifies CTSSQDMASFFETQYF.

This sequence joins TRBV14 and TRBJ2-2; D may be TRBD2 (5 bases). Germline CDR1 SGHDN, CDR2 FVKESK. The ends were cut back, 1 base at V and 1 base at J, with 7 bases in the middle. The CDR3 sequence is 15 residues long. CDR3 sequence reads: CASSQAGLNTGELFF. In DNA form, the CDR3 reads TGTGCCAGCAGCCAAGCGGGATTGAACACCGGGGAGCTGTTTTTT.

This clone was counted only a few times. V gene TRBV18 combines with J gene TRBJ1-5; D is undetermined. The germline gives CDR1 KGHSH, CDR2 LQKENI. CDR3 length: 13 residues. Trimming took 5 bases from V and 8 from J, leaving 13 bases between them. The CDR3 spells CASSFDPFEPQHF. CDR3 coding DNA: TGTGCCAGCTCATTCGACCCTTTTGAGCCCCAGCATTTT.

The chain uses TRBV18 and TRBJ2-7; 8 nucleotides match TRBD1. This CDR3 region has 13 residues. J was trimmed by 2 bases and V by 4 bases; bases with no gene match: 1. Per germline, CDR1 KGHSH and CDR2 LQKENI. Here the CDR3 reads CASSQDRAYEQYF. The CDR3 DNA is TGTGCCAGCTCACAGGACAGGGCCTACGAGCAGTACTTC.

The rearrangement uses TRBV11-3 and TRBJ2-3, with D possibly TRBD1 on 5 matching bases. The germline V and J ends were trimmed by 5 bases and 5 bases, with 14 bases remaining between them. Per the germline V gene, CDR1 is SGHNT and CDR2 is YENEEA. This CDR3 comprises 14 residues. The CDR3 nucleotides read TGTGCCAGCAGCCCTTTGGGGCGGCGAGATACGCAGTATTTT. This gives the protein CASSPLGRRDTQYF.

This clone was seen once. The chain carries TRBV11-3 and TRBJ2-3; TRBD2 matches 9 bases. CDR1 and CDR2 (germline): SGHNT, YENEEA. The CDR3 extends over 15 amino acids. Germline trimming cut 5 bases from V and 4 bases from J; bases unmatched to any gene: 7. The CDR3 DNA reads TGTGCCAGCAGCAATAGCGGGGGCCTTTCAGATACGCAGTATTTT. It is translated as CASSNSGGLSDTQYF.

The chain joins TRBV11-3 to TRBJ1-4; maybe TRBD1 (6 bases). This CDR3 spans 16 amino acids. Trimming took 5 bases from V and 0 from J, leaving 13 bases between them. Germline V lookup: CDR1 SGHNT, CDR2 YENEEA. The DNA for the CDR3 is TGTGCCAGCAGCCTAGGGACAAGGGCAACTAATGAAAAACTGTTTTTT. As protein: CASSLGTRATNEKLFF.

This clone was detected a few times. CDR3 DNA sequence: TGTGCCAGCAGCAGGGAATACAATGAGCAGTTCTTC. Protein: CASSREYNEQFF. The V and J genes are TRBV6-8 and TRBJ2-1; TRBD1 is a possible D gene (5 bases). The ends were cut back, 6 bases at V and 4 bases at J, with 7 bases in the middle. This CDR3 has 12 residues. Germline loops: CDR1 MNHGY, CDR2 SAAAGT.

The chain has TRBV1 and TRBJ1-1; no DNA check was done on the table's D call, TRBD1. TRBV1 is deemed a pseudogene. The CDR3 runs 14 residues. The CDR3 DNA follows: TGCGCCAGCAGCCTTCGACAGGGATGGACTGAAGCTTTCTTT. It encodes CASSLRQGWTEAFF.

The chain has TRBV5-1 and TRBJ1-4; unclear D gene. The CDR3 has 16 residues. V gave up 3 bases and J gave up 7 bases, with 19 bases separating them. CDR1 and CDR2 (germline): SGHRS, YFSETQ. The CDR3 DNA is TGCGCCAGCAGCTCTGGGGTGGGAGGTCTTAGTGAAAAACTGTTTTTT. Protein: CASSSGVGGLSEKLFF.

The chain combines TRBV19 with TRBJ1-2; D gene uncertain. In germline, CDR1 is LNHDA, CDR2 SQIVND (reference sequence). The CDR3 is 15 residues long. The V end lost 11 bases, the J end lost 0 bases, and 19 bases lay between the germline ends. The CDR3 is CAPPAIHPPNYGYTF. In DNA form, the CDR3 reads TGTGCCCCACCGGCCATACACCCTCCTAACTATGGCTACACCTTC.

The J gene is TRBJ2-3, the V gene TRBV29-1; TRBD2 matches 10 bases. The CDR3 covers 15 residues. After removal of 5 bases from V and 0 bases from J, the junction contained 5 bases not matched to a gene. CDR1 and CDR2 (germline): SQVTM, ANQGSEA. The CDR3 loop is CSVPTSGVSTDTQYF. DNA for the CDR3: TGCAGCGTTCCAACTAGCGGGGTGAGCACAGATACGCAGTATTTT.

A few counts support this clone. V gene TRBV18 combines with J gene TRBJ2-1; 8 bases agree with TRBD1. The CDR3 consists of 14 residues. V dropped 2 bases and J dropped 5; count of bases not matched to a gene: 2. The germline V gene encodes CDR1 KGHSH and CDR2 LQKENI. The CDR3 DNA reads as TGTGCCAGCTCACCAAGGACAGGGAACAATGAGCAGTTCTTC. Protein sequence: CASSPRTGNNEQFF.

The genes are TRBV28 and TRBJ1-5, with D perhaps TRBD1 (6 bases). CDR3 length equals 14 residues. CDR1 and CDR2 (germline): MDHEN, SYDVKM. Trimming removed 7 bases from V and 2 bases from J, with 12 bases in between. This CDR3 reads CASTISGGNQPQHF. The CDR3 region has the DNA TGTGCCAGCACCATATCAGGGGGCAATCAGCCCCAGCATTTT.